This TCR beta chain stems from a study of OX40 agonist ivuxolimab in advanced cancers. Background on the study: Patients received ivuxolimab, an intravenous treatment, every 2 weeks at 0.01 to 10 mg/kg. People who had prior anti-PD-1, anti-PD-L1 or anti-CTLA-4 therapy could take part, and approximately 44% had some.

Study results and caveats: At 0.1 to 3.0 mg/kg, clonal expansion of CD4+ and CD8+ blood T cells had occurred by week 6. Researchers did not establish what antigens the expanded peripheral T cells target.

Only in-frame clones appear in the TCRdb table, and some are missing; sequencing was by immunoSEQ multiplex PCR. The sample lists around 66,000 clones; around nine tenths were seen once. The V end was cut by 5 bases, the J end by 5 bases, with 12 bases between. This CDR3 has 13 amino acids. CDR1 and CDR2 from the germline V gene are MNHNY and SVGAGI (reference sequence). Regarding this clone: Its cognate antigen is unknown.

V is TRBV6-6 and J is TRBJ1-1, with a tentative D call TRBD1 (6 bases). Here the sequenced sample was CD4+ or CD8+ T cells sorted from blood, taken in a trial of the OX40 agonist ivuxolimab. The TCR was taken from an adult with an advanced solid tumor such as melanoma, head and neck, liver or kidney cancer. The CDR3 spells CASSVPGETEAFF. The CDR3 nucleotides read TGTGCCAGCAGTGTCCCAGGGGAGACTGAAGCTTTCTTT.